The rows below give T cell receptor beta chains drawn from one sample of a study of human T cells and chemical hapten exposure. TCRdb reprocessed the RACE reads via MiXCR and lists one record per CDR3 protein. The sample lists some 80,000 distinct CDR3 sequences, roughly 12% occurring once. Sequenced material: whole blood, taken in connection with sensitization to the hapten diphenylcyclopropenone (DPC). The receptor source for this set is a man younger than 35 with alopecia areata. Some clones in this sample may be carry-over from other donors' samples. The CDR3 runs from the conserved cysteine through the conserved F or W. A D gene is named only where the DNA matches it firmly. Only part of the rows carry a size: once, few, many, or a class if the clone is expanded.

CDR3nt	CDR3aa	j_gene	v_gene	d_gene	abundance
TGTGCCAGCAAAAGGACCCGGTTGGAGACTGAAGCTTTCTTT	CASKRTRLETEAFF	TRBJ1-1	TRBV12-3/TRBV12-4	NA	NA
TGTGCCAGCAGCTTAGTTCTTTTGGCTGGAACCTCCTACGAGCAGTACTTC	CASSLVLLAGTSYEQYF	TRBJ2-7	TRBV7-9	NA	many
TGTGCCAGTAGTATCCAGGCCAACACTGAAGCTTTCTTT	CASSIQANTEAFF	TRBJ1-1	TRBV19	NA	few
TGCAGTGCTAGAGAAACTCCGGGCGATTACGAGCAGTACTTC	CSARETPGDYEQYF	TRBJ2-7	TRBV20-1	NA	few
TGTGCCAGCAGCCACCTTAGGTCCACGGGGCCTCGGGGGTATGGCTACACCTTC	CASSHLRSTGPRGYGYTF	TRBJ1-2	TRBV28	NA	many
TGTGCCAGCTCCCTCAAATCCGGAAACACCATATATTTT	CASSLKSGNTIYF	TRBJ1-3	TRBV18	NA	many
TGTGCCAGCAGCTTTAAGACAGATCAAGAGACCCAGTACTTC	CASSFKTDQETQYF	TRBJ2-5	TRBV5-4	NA	many
TGTGCCAGCAGCCAGTTCACAGGGAGGGGTCAGCCCCAGCATTTT	CASSQFTGRGQPQHF	TRBJ1-5	TRBV3-1	NA	few
TGCAGTGCTAGCGCTACAGGGGCGAACACAGATACGCAGTATTTT	CSASATGANTDTQYF	TRBJ2-3	TRBV20-1	TRBD1	few
TGTGCCAGCATATCCTCAGGGGGCGCGCGGGAGACCCAGTACTTC	CASISSGGARETQYF	TRBJ2-5	TRBV6-6	TRBD1	NA
TGTGCCAGCTCACCATTCGCGCGGGGACAAGGAGAGACCCAGTACTTC	CASSPFARGQGETQYF	TRBJ2-5	TRBV18	NA	NA
TGTGCCAGCAGCTTTCTCCAGGGTGAGGGCCAGCCCCAGCATTTT	CASSFLQGEGQPQHF	TRBJ1-5	TRBV7-8	NA	few
TGTGCCAGTAGGAAACCCCCCGGGACATTCACCGGGGAGCTGTTTTTT	CASRKPPGTFTGELFF	TRBJ2-2	TRBV19	NA	many
TGTGCCACCACCGGACAGTCCAAAAACATTCAGTACTTC	CATTGQSKNIQYF	TRBJ2-4	TRBV15	NA	few
TGTGCCAGCAGCTTAGTCCAGGCGAACACCGGGGAGCTGTTTTTT	CASSLVQANTGELFF	TRBJ2-2	TRBV7-6	NA	NA
TGTGCCAGCAGCCTAGGATCGAACACTGAAGCTTTCTTT	CASSLGSNTEAFF	TRBJ1-1	TRBV7-9	NA	many
TGTGCCAGCAGTTTCCGTCGGGACAGCCTCAACACTGAAGCTTTCTTT	CASSFRRDSLNTEAFF	TRBJ1-1	TRBV28	TRBD1	NA
TGCAGCGTTGCGACTACCACAGATACGCAGTATTTT	CSVATTTDTQYF	TRBJ2-3	TRBV29-1	NA	many
TGCGCCAGCAGCTTGGGTAGCGGGGGCCCCTCTGGGGCCAACGTCCTGACTTTC	CASSLGSGGPSGANVLTF	TRBJ2-6	TRBV5-1	TRBD2	few
TGCAGTGCTAGGGGACAGGGCTACAATGAGCAGTTCTTC	CSARGQGYNEQFF	TRBJ2-1	TRBV20-1	TRBD1	many
TGTGCCAGCACACCCCGACGGACGGGCCCGACCTACAATGAGCAGTTCTTC	CASTPRRTGPTYNEQFF	TRBJ2-1	TRBV27	NA	few
TGTGCCAGCAGCTTAGAACAGGGGGGGTCCTACGAGCAGTACTTC	CASSLEQGGSYEQYF	TRBJ2-7	TRBV7-9	NA	few
TGTGCCAGCAGCTTATTGAGACAGCCGTTCACCTACGAGCAGTACTTC	CASSLLRQPFTYEQYF	TRBJ2-7	TRBV7-6	NA	many
TGCAGCGTTGGAGGACAGGGTTTGGTCGGGGAGCTGTTTTTT	CSVGGQGLVGELFF	TRBJ2-2	TRBV29-1	TRBD1	few
TGTGCCAGCAGGGACAGCTCAGATACGCAGTATTTT	CASRDSSDTQYF	TRBJ2-3	TRBV12-3/TRBV12-4	NA	NA
TGCAGTGCTACCTTCTCTCACGGCAATCAGCCCCAGCATTTT	CSATFSHGNQPQHF	TRBJ1-5	TRBV20-1	NA	NA
TGTGCCACCTTAGCGGGGTTCAATGAGCAGTTCTTC	CATLAGFNEQFF	TRBJ2-1	TRBV10-3	TRBD2	many
TGCGCCAGCAGCTTGGGGGCCGGGAACGCCTACGAGCAGTACTTC	CASSLGAGNAYEQYF	TRBJ2-7	TRBV5-1	NA	many
TGTGCCAGCAGCTTACGACGGGGTCCGTCGCTCGTCGGGAACACCGGGGAGCTGTTTTTT	CASSLRRGPSLVGNTGELFF	TRBJ2-2	TRBV11-2	NA	NA
TGTGCCGGGCCGGGACAGAGAGCCAATGAGCAGTTCTTC	CAGPGQRANEQFF	TRBJ2-1	TRBV6-7	TRBD1	few
TGTGCCAGCAGCCTCCAGACAGGGTCTAGTTCACCCCTCCACTTT	CASSLQTGSSSPLHF	TRBJ1-6	TRBV7-2	TRBD1	many
TGTGCCAGCAGAGAGACAGGGGGCGCGGTCACTGAAGCTTTCTTT	CASRETGGAVTEAFF	TRBJ1-1	TRBV28	TRBD1	NA
TGCGCCAGCAGCCAGGAGGGGGCGGAGAATTCACCCCTCCACTTT	CASSQEGAENSPLHF	TRBJ1-6	TRBV4-3	TRBD1	few
TGTGCCAGCTCTACAGGCGGCTCTGGGGCCAACGTCCTGACTTTC	CASSTGGSGANVLTF	TRBJ2-6	TRBV6-2/TRBV6-3	NA	many
TGCGCCAGCAGCGGGGGCACTGAGCAGTTCTTC	CASSGGTEQFF	TRBJ2-1	TRBV5-1	NA	NA
TGTGCCAGCAGTTTCCGGACAGGGTCCCGTGAGCAGTTCTTC	CASSFRTGSREQFF	TRBJ2-1	TRBV28	TRBD1	NA
TGTGCCAGCAGTCTTGGAAGGGACACCAACACCGGGGAGCTGTTTTTT	CASSLGRDTNTGELFF	TRBJ2-2	TRBV6-6	NA	few
TGCAGCGTTGTTCTGTCCCACGAGCAGTACTTC	CSVVLSHEQYF	TRBJ2-7	TRBV29-1	NA	NA
TGTGCCAGCAAAGGTGGAGAGAAACTAAATCAGCCCCAGCATTTT	CASKGGEKLNQPQHF	TRBJ1-5	TRBV12-3/TRBV12-4	NA	NA
TGTGCCAGCAGCTTTAGCGGGGGGGCAGATACGCAGTATTTT	CASSFSGGADTQYF	TRBJ2-3	TRBV9	TRBD2	NA
TGTGCCAGCAGCCAAGGGCACAACCAAGAGACCCAGTACTTC	CASSQGHNQETQYF	TRBJ2-5	TRBV3-1	NA	few
TGCAGCGGGGCCAGGGACAGTAAGAACACTGAAGCTTTCTTT	CSGARDSKNTEAFF	TRBJ1-1	TRBV29-1	TRBD1	many
TGTGCCAGCAGTTTTTCGGGGGCCGCCTACAATGAGCAGTTCTTC	CASSFSGAAYNEQFF	TRBJ2-1	TRBV12-3/TRBV12-4	NA	many
TGTGCCAGCAGCCAAGATGATAGCACCTCCTACAATGAGCAGTTCTTC	CASSQDDSTSYNEQFF	TRBJ2-1	TRBV3-1	NA	once
TGTGCCAGCAGAGTAGGGGACAGGGATGGCAATGAGCAGTTCTTC	CASRVGDRDGNEQFF	TRBJ2-1	TRBV5-4	TRBD1	few
TGTGCCAGCAGCCAAGATTCGGGATCGGGAAACACCATATATTTT	CASSQDSGSGNTIYF	TRBJ1-3	TRBV3-1	NA	many
TGTGCCATCAAGGGTAGTAGGCATCAAAACTACGAGCAGTACTTC	CAIKGSRHQNYEQYF	TRBJ2-7	TRBV10-3	NA	NA
TGTGCCAGCAGCTTAGCGCTTATTTCTGGAAACACCATATATTTT	CASSLALISGNTIYF	TRBJ1-3	TRBV7-9	NA	many
TGCAGCGCTGGGGGTCCTAATGAAAAACTGTTTTTT	CSAGGPNEKLFF	TRBJ1-4	TRBV29-1	NA	NA
TGTGCCAGCACCCCGTCGCAGCTCGCCCCCCAACTGTTTTTT	CASTPSQLAPQLFF	TRBJ1-4	TRBV6-1	NA	NA